Detailed here is one TCR beta chain. CD8 cells regarded as naive lacked CD45RO, were positively chosen for CCR7, and omitted terminally differentiated effector memory CD45RA+ cells. Trimming stripped 11 bases from V and 6 bases from J, with 26 bases between. The germline CDR1 and CDR2 sequences are MNHNY and SVGAGI (reference sequence). The CDR3 has 15 amino acids. These data are taken from a study of shared clonotypes between healthy human individuals. Original processing methods: For the immunoSEQ data, sequences were junction-only without quality scores, so filtering differed. TCRdb's copy holds only in-frame clones and misses some; the assay was immunoSEQ multiplex PCR. Clone size and V and J calls were adopted from that table, with D and trimming inferred from the DNA. The table shows roughly 2.1 million clones, with approximately 94% occurring only once.

The sequence came from a man between 18 and 29 years old in good health. Some clones in this sample may be carry-over from other donors' samples. Material for sequencing was naive CD8+ T cells from PBMCs. The J gene is TRBJ2-7, the V gene TRBV6-6; D may be TRBD1 or TRBD2 (5 bases each). This CDR3 reads CARKSGPLFSGEQYF. CDR3 DNA sequence: TGTGCCCGGAAGTCGGGACCCCTCTTCTCGGGCGAGCAGTACTTC.